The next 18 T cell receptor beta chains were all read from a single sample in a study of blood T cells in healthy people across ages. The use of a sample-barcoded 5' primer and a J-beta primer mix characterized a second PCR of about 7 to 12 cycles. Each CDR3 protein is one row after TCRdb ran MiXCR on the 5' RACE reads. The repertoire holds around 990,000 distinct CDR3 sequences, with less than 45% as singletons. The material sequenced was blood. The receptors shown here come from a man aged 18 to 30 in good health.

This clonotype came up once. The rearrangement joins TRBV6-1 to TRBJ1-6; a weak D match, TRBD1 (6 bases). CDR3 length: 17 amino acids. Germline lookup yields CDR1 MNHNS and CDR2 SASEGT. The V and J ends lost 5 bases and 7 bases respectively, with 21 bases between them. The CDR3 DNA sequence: TGTGCCAGCAGTCCGACCCAGGCAGGGGCTTCGAATTCACCCCTCCACTTT. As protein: CASSPTQAGASNSPLHF.

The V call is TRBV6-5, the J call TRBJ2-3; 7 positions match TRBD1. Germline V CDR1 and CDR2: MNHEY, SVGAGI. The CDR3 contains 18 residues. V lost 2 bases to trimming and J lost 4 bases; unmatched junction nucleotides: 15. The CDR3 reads CASSYEGRQGQFSDTQYF. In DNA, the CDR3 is TGTGCCAGCAGTTACGAGGGACGACAGGGTCAATTTTCAGATACGCAGTATTTT.

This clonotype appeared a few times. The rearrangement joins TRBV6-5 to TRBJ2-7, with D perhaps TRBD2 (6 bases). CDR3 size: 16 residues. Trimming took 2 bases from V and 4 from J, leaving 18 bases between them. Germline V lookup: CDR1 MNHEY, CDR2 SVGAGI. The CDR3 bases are TGTGCCAGCAGTTACGCAACCCGCGGGGCCGAATACGAGCAGTACTTC. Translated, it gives CASSYATRGAEYEQYF.

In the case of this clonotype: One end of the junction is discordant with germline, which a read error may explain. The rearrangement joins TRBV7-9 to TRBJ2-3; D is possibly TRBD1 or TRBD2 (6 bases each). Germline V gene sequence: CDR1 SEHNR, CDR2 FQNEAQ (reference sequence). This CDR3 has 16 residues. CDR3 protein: CASSYDRRGVSDAQYF. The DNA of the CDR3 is TGTGCCAGCAGTTACGACAGGAGGGGAGTTTCAGATGCGCAGTATTTT.

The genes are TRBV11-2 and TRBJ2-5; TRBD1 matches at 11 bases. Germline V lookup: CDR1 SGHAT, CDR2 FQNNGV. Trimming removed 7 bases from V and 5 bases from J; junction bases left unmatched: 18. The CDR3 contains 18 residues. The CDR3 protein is CASKHSDRGQSLLETQYF. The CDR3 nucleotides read TGTGCCAGCAAACACTCGGACAGGGGGCAATCGCTTTTGGAGACCCAGTACTTC.

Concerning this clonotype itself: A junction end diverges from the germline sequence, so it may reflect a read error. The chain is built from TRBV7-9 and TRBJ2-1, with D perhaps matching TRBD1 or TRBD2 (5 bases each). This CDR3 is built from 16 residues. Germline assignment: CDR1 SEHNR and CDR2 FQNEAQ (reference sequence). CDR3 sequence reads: CTSRIAGTSSYNEQFF. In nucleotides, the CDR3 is TGTACCAGCAGAATCGCCGGGACCTCCTCCTACAATGAGCAGTTCTTC.

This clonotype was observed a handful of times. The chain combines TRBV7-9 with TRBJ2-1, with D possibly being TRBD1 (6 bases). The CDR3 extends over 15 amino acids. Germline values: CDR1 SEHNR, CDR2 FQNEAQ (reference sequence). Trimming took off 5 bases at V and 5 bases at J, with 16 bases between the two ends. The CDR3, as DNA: TGTGCCAGCAGCCCCATAGTTGGGGGCAACAATGAGCAGTTCTTC. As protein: CASSPIVGGNNEQFF.

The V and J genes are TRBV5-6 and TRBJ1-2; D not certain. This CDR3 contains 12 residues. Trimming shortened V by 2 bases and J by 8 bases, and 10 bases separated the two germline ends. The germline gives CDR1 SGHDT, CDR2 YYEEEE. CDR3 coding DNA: TGTGCCAGCAGCTTAAGTAGTCAGGGCTACACCTTC. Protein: CASSLSSQGYTF.

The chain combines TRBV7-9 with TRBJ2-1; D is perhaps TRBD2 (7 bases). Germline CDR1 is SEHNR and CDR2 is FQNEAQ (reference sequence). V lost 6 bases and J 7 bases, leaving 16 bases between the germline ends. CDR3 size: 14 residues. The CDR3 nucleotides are TGTGCCAGCAGGGGGGGGGCCGTTTTGAATGAGCAGTTCTTC. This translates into CASRGGAVLNEQFF.

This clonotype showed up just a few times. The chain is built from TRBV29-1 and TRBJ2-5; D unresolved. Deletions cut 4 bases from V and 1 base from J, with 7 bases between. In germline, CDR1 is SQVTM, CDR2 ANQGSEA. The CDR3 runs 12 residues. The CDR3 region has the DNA TGCAGCGTTGGTAAGCCCCAAGAGACCCAGTACTTC. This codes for CSVGKPQETQYF.

The CDR3 loop reads CASSLASGQGHNEQFF. CDR3 DNA sequence: TGTGCCAGCAGCTTAGCTTCGGGACAGGGACACAATGAGCAGTTCTTC. V gene TRBV7-9 combines with J gene TRBJ2-1, with TRBD1 matching over 9 bases. Looked up from germline, CDR1 is SEHNR and CDR2 is FQNEAQ (reference sequence). V dropped 0 bases and J dropped 5; count of bases not matched to a gene: 5. The CDR3 runs 16 residues.

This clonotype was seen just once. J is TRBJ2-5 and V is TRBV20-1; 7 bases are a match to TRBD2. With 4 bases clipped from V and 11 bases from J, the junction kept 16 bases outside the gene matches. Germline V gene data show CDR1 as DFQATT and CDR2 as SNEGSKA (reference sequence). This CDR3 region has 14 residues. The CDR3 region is CSAIFQGGADEQYF. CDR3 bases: TGCAGTGCTATATTTCAGGGAGGGGCGGATGAGCAGTACTTC.

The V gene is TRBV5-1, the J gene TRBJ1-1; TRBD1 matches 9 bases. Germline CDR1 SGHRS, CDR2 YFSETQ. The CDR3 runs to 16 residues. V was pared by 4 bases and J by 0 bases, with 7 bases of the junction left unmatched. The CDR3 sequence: CASSLGTGSMNTEAFF. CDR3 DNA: TGCGCCAGCAGCCTGGGGACAGGGTCCATGAACACTGAAGCTTTCTTT.

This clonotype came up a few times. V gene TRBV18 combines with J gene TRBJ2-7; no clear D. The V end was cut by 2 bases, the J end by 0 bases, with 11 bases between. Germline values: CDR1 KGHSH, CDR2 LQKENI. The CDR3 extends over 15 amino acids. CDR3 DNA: TGTGCCAGCTCACCAGGGAATCCCCACTCCTACGAGCAGTACTTC. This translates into CASSPGNPHSYEQYF.

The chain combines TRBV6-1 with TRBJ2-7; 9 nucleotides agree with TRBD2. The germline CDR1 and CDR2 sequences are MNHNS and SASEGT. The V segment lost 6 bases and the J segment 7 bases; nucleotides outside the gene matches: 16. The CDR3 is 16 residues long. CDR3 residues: CASRPRLAAPYNEQYF. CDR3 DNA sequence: TGTGCCAGCAGACCCCGACTAGCGGCCCCTTACAATGAGCAGTACTTC.

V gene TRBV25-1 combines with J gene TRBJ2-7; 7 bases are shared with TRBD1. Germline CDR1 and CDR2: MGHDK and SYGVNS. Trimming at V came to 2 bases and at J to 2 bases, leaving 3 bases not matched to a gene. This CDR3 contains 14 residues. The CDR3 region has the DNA TGTGCCAGCAGTGAAACAGGGGAAGCCTACGAGCAGTACTTC. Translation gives CASSETGEAYEQYF.

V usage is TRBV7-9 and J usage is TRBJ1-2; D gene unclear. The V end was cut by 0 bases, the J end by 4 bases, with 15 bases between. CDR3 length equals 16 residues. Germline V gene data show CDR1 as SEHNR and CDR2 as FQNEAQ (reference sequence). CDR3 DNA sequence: TGTGCCAGCAGCTTAGCGGGTGGAGGAGTGGCCTATGGCTACACCTTC. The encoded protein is CASSLAGGGVAYGYTF.

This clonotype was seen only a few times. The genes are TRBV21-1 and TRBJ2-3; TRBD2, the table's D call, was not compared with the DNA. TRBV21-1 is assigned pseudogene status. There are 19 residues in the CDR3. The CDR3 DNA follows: TGTGCCAGCACCCCGTCTGGGACTAGCGGGGGGAATTACACAGATACGCAGTATTTT. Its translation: CASTPSGTSGGNYTDTQYF.